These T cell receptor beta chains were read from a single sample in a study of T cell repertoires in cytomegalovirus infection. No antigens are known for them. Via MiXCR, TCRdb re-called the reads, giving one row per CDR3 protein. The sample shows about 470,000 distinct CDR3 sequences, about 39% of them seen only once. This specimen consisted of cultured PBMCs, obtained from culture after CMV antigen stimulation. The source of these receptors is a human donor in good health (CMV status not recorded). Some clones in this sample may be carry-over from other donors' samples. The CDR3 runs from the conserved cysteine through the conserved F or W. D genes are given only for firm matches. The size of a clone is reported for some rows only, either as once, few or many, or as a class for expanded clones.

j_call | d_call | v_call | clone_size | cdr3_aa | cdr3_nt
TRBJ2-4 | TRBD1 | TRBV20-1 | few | CSAPPRTGKNIQYF | TGCAGTGCTCCACCCCGGACAGGAAAAAACATTCAGTACTTC
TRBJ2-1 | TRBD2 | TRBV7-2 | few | CASSPEGGRYTYNEQFF | TGTGCCAGCAGCCCAGAGGGAGGGAGGTATACCTACAATGAGCAGTTCTTC
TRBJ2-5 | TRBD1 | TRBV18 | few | CASSSDRADGTQYF | TGTGCCAGCTCATCGGACAGGGCGGATGGGACCCAGTACTTC
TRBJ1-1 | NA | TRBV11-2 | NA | CASSSSSRGTEAFF | TGTGCCAGCAGCTCTTCGTCAAGGGGAACTGAAGCTTTCTTT
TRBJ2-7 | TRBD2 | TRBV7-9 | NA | CASSLEGGGSTKQYF | TGTGCCAGCAGCTTAGAGGGCGGGGGGTCTACGAAACAGTACTTC
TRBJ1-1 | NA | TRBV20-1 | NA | CSATPVRGTEAFF | TGCAGTGCTACTCCTGTAAGGGGCACTGAAGCTTTCTTT
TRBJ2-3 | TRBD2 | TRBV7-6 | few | CASSSNPGGGPGTDTQYF | TGTGCCAGCAGCTCCAACCCGGGGGGGGGGCCAGGCACAGATACGCAGTATTTT
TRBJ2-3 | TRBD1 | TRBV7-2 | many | CASSLEAGQANTQYF | TGTGCCAGCAGCTTAGAGGCCGGACAGGCGAATACGCAGTATTTT
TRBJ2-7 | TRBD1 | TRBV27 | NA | CASRRQGAFYEQYF | TGTGCCAGCAGGAGACAGGGGGCATTCTACGAGCAGTACTTC
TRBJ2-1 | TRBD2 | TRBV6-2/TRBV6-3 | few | CASSLTGGLFNEQFF | TGTGCCAGCAGCCTGACGGGGGGGCTCTTCAATGAGCAGTTCTTC
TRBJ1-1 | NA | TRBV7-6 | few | CASSFHMNTEAFF | TGTGCCAGCAGCTTCCACATGAACACTGAAGCTTTCTTT
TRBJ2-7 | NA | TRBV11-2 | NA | CASSLEADSSYEQYF | TGTGCCAGCAGCTTAGAGGCGGATAGCTCCTACGAGCAGTACTTC
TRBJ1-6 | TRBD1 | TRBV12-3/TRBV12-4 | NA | CASSKTGFPGNSPLHF | TGTGCCAGCAGCAAGACAGGGTTCCCGGGGAATTCACCCCTCCACTTT
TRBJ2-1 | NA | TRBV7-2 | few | CASSLRGLLYNEQFF | TGTGCCAGCAGCTTGAGGGGACTCCTCTACAATGAGCAGTTCTTC
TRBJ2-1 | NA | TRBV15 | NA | CATSSFTPAASYNEQFF | TGTGCCACCAGCAGTTTCACCCCCGCCGCCTCATACAATGAGCAGTTCTTC
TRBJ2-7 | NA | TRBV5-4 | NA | CASGQDLSYEQYF | TGTGCCAGCGGGCAGGACCTTTCCTACGAGCAGTACTTC
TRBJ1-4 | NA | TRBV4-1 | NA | CASSQDSGTNEKLFF | TGCGCCAGCAGCCAAGACTCCGGGACAAATGAAAAACTGTTTTTT
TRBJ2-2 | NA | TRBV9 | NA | CASSASGVSGELFF | TGTGCCAGCAGCGCCTCCGGGGTTTCCGGGGAGCTGTTTTTT
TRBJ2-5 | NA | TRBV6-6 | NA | CASSASPRGPQETQYF | TGTGCCAGCAGCGCCTCTCCGCGGGGGCCCCAAGAGACCCAGTACTTC
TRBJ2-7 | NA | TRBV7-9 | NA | CASSLSTEEQYF | TGTGCCAGCAGCCTCAGCACTGAGGAGCAGTACTTC
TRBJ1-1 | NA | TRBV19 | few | CASSIAPVGLNTEAFF | TGTGCCAGTAGTATAGCCCCCGTAGGGTTGAACACTGAAGCTTTCTTT
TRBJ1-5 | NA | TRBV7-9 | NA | CASSVQENQPQHF | TGTGCCAGCAGCGTTCAGGAAAATCAGCCCCAGCATTTT
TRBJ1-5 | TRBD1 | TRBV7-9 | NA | CASSAPGQGKPQHF | TGTGCCAGCAGCGCGCCGGGACAGGGCAAACCCCAGCATTTT
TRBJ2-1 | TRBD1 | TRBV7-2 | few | CASSLGTGPLGNEQFF | TGTGCCAGCAGCCTCGGGACAGGACCCCTCGGCAATGAGCAGTTCTTC
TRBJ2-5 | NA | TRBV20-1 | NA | CSASLLATYQETQYF | TGCAGTGCTAGTCTTTTAGCGACGTACCAAGAGACCCAGTACTTC
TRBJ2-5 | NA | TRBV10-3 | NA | CAISESGRFGETQYF | TGTGCCATCAGTGAGTCGGGGAGGTTTGGAGAGACCCAGTACTTC
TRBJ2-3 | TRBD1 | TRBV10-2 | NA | CASSGSNRGDTQYF | TGCGCCAGCAGTGGAAGTAACAGGGGAGATACGCAGTATTTT
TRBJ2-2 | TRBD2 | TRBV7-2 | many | CASSRTSGYTGELFF | TGTGCCAGCAGCAGGACTAGCGGATACACCGGGGAGCTGTTTTTT
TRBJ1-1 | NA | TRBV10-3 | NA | CAIRRDALGAEALF | TGTGCCATCAGACGGGACGCCCTCGGGGCTGAAGCTCTCTTT